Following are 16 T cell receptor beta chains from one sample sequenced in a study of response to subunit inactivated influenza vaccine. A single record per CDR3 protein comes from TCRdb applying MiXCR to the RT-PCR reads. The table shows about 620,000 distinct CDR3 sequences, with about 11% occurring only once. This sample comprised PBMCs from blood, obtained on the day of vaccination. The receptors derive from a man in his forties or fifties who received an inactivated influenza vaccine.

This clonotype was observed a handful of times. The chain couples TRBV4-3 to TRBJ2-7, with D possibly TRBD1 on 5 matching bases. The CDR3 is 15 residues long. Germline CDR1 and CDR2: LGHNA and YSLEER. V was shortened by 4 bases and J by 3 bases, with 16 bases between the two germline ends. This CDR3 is CASSPRPDSNYEQYF. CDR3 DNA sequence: TGCGCCAGCAGCCCACGTCCAGACAGTAACTACGAGCAGTACTTC.

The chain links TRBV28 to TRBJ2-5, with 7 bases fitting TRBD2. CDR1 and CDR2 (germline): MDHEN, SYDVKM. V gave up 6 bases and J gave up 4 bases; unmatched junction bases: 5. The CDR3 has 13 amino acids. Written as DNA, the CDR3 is TGTGCCAGCAGCGGGAGGTTCCGAGAGACCCAGTACTTC. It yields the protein CASSGRFRETQYF.

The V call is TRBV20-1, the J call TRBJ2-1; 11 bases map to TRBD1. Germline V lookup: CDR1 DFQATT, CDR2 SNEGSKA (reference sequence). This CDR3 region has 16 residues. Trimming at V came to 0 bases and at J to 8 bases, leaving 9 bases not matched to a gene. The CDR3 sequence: CSARDPRTGGWHEQFF. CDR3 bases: TGCAGTGCTAGAGATCCCCGGACAGGGGGCTGGCATGAGCAGTTCTTC.

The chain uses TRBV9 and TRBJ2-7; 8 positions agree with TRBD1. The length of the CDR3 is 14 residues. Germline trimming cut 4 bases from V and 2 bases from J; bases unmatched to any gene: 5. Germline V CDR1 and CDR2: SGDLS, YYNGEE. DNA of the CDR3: TGTGCCAGCAGCCTTACGGACAGGGCCTACGAGCAGTACTTC. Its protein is CASSLTDRAYEQYF. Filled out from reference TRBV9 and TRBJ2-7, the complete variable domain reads DSGVTQTPKHLITATGQRVTLRCSPRSGDLSVYWYQQSLDQGLQFLIQYYNGEERAKGNILERFSAQQFPDLHSELNLSSLELGDSALYFCASSLTDRAYEQYFGPGTRLTVT.

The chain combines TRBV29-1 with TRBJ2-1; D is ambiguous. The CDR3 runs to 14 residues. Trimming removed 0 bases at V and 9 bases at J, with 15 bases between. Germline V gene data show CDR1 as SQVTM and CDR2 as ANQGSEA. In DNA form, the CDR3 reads TGCAGCGTTGAAGATTTGACGGGTCCCCTTGAGCAGTTCTTC. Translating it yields CSVEDLTGPLEQFF.

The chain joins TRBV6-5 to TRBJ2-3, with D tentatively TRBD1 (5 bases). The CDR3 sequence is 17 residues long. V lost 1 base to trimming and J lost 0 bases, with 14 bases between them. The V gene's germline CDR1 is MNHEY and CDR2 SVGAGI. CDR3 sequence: CASSYWSDSASTDTQYF. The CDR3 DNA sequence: TGTGCCAGCAGTTACTGGTCCGACAGCGCTAGCACAGATACGCAGTATTTT.

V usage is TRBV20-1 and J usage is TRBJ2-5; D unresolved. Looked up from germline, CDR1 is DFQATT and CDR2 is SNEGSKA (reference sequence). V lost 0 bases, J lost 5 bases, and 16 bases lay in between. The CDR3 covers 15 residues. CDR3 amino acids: CSARDVKGGAETQYF. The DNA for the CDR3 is TGCAGTGCTAGAGATGTAAAGGGTGGCGCGGAGACCCAGTACTTC.

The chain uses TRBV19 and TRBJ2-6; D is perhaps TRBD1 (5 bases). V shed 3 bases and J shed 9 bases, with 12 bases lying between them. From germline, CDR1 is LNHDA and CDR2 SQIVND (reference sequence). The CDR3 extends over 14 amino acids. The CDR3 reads CASSISQGYNVLTF. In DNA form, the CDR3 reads TGTGCCAGTAGTATTTCGCAGGGTTACAACGTCCTGACTTTC.

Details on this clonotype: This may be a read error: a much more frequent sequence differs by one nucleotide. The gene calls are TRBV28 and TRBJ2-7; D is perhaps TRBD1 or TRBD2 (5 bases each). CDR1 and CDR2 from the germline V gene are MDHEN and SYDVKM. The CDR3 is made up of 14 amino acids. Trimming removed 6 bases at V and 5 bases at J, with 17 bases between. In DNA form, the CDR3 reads TGTGCCAGCAGGATAGACAGAGGGACCAACGAGCAGTACTTC. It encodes CASRIDRGTNEQYF. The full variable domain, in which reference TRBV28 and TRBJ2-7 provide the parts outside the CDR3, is DVKVTQSSRYLVKRTGEKVFLECVQDMDHENMFWYRQDPGLGLRLIYFSYDVKMKEKGDIPEGYSVSREKKERFSLILESASTNQTSMYLCASRIDRGTNEQYFGPGTRLTVT.

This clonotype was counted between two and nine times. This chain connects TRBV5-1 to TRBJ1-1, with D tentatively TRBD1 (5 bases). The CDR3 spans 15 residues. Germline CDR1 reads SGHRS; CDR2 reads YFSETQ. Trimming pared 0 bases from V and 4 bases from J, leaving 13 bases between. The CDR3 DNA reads TGCGCCAGCAGCTTGGCCGCAGGGCAAGGCACTGAAGCTTTCTTT. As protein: CASSLAAGQGTEAFF.

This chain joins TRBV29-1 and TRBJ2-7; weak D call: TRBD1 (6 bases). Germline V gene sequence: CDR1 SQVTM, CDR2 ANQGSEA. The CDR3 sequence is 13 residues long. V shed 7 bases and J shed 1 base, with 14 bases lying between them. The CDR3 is CSALWGPSYEQYF. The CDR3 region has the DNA TGCAGCGCCTTGTGGGGGCCGTCCTACGAGCAGTACTTC.

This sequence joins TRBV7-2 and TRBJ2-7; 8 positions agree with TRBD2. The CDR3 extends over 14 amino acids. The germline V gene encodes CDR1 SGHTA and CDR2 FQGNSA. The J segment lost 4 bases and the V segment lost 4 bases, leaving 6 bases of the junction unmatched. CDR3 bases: TGTGCCAGCAGCTCAGCGGGAGTGGGGTACGAGCAGTACTTC. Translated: CASSSAGVGYEQYF.

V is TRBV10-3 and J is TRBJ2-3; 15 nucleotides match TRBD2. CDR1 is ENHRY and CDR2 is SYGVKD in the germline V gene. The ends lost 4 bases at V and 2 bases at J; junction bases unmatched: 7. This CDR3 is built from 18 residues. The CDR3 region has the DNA TGTGCCATCAGTGGGGGACTAGCGGGAGGTGGAACCACAGATACGCAGTATTTT. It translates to CAISGGLAGGGTTDTQYF.

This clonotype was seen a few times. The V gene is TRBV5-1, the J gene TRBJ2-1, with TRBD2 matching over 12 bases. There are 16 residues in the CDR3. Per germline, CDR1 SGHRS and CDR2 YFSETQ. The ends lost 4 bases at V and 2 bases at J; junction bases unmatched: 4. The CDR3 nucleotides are TGCGCCAGCAGCGTCAGACTAGCGGGAGCCTACAATGAGCAGTTCTTC. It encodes CASSVRLAGAYNEQFF. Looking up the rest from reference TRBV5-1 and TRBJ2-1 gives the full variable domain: KAGVTQTPRYLIKTRGQQVTLSCSPISGHRSVSWYQQTPGQGLQFLFEYFSETQRNKGNFPGRFSGRQFSNSRSEMNVSTLELGDSALYLCASSVRLAGAYNEQFFGPGTRLTVL.

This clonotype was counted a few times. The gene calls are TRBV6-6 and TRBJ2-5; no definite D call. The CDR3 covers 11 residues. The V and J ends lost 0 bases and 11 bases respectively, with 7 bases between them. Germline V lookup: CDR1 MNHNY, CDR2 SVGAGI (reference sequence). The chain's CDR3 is CASSYSRDQYF. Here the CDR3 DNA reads TGTGCCAGCAGTTACTCTAGGGATCAGTACTTC.

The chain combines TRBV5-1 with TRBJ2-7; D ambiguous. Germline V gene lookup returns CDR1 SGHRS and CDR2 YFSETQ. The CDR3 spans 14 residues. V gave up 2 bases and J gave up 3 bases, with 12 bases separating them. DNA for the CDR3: TGCGCCAGCAGCTTCCCGACCCCCAGCTACGAGCAGTACTTC. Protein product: CASSFPTPSYEQYF.